Listed below are T cell receptor beta chains from one sample, sequenced in a study of T cells in localized non-small cell lung cancer. Clones were sequenced by immunoSEQ multiplex PCR, and TCRdb holds only the in-frame ones, with some missing. Here the sample spans 900 to 1,200 clones, more than 20% being singletons. The material sequenced was normal lung tissue next to the tumor, taken before any cancer treatment. The receptors originated from an older female donor with stage III lung adenocarcinoma. CDR3s include the opening cysteine and the closing phenylalanine or tryptophan. Fields, in order: D gene, J gene, clone size, V gene, CDR3 protein, CDR3 DNA. The D gene is left open where the match is weak. Part of the rows lack a size; the others show once, few, many or a class for expanded clones.

>NA|TRBJ1-5|NA|TRBV30
CAWSQGSNQPQHF
TGTGCCTGGAGCCAGGGAAGCAATCAGCCCCAGCATTTT
>NA|TRBJ1-1|NA|TRBV19
CASSMARGNTEAFF
TGTGCCAGTAGTATGGCCAGGGGGAACACTGAAGCTTTCTTT
>TRBD2|TRBJ2-7|few|TRBV6-8
CASSALTSGVPHFYEQYF
TGTGCCAGCAGTGCCCTGACTAGCGGAGTCCCTCACTTCTACGAGCAGTACTTC
>NA|TRBJ1-1|few|TRBV28
CASSFQENTEAFF
TGTGCCAGCAGTTTTCAAGAGAACACTGAAGCTTTCTTT
>NA|TRBJ2-2|NA|TRBV9
CATSWRGPDTGELFF
TGTGCCACCTCCTGGCGAGGGCCGGACACCGGGGAGCTGTTTTTT
>TRBD2|TRBJ2-7|few|TRBV4-1
CASSQVLAGSYEQYF
TGCGCCAGCAGCCAAGTTCTAGCGGGAAGTTACGAGCAGTACTTC
>NA|TRBJ2-7|large|TRBV6-8
CASSYPTDGGNSYEQYF
TGTGCCAGCAGTTACCCCACTGATGGCGGGAACTCCTACGAGCAGTACTTC
>TRBD2|TRBJ2-1|medium-sized|TRBV11-3
CASSPSGRGHPEQFF
TGTGCCAGCAGCCCTAGCGGGAGGGGGCACCCTGAGCAGTTCTTC
>NA|TRBJ2-7|few|TRBV28
CASTLGYSPYEQYF
TGTGCCAGCACCCTCGGTTACAGCCCCTACGAGCAGTACTTC
>NA|TRBJ2-3|NA|TRBV15
CATSRGPASSIDTQYF
TGTGCCACCAGCAGGGGGCCTGCCTCTAGCATAGATACGCAGTATTTT
>NA|TRBJ1-1|NA|TRBV6-7
CASNQGAEAFF
TGTGCCAGCAATCAGGGAGCTGAAGCTTTCTTT
>NA|TRBJ2-7|large|TRBV6-8
CASSNLLDYSYEQYF
TGTGCCAGCAGTAACCTACTCGACTACTCCTACGAGCAGTACTTC
>TRBD2|TRBJ2-3|large|TRBV11-3
CASSSGLAGIRTDTQYF
TGTGCCAGCAGCTCAGGACTAGCGGGAATTCGCACAGATACGCAGTATTTT
>TRBD1|TRBJ1-3|NA|TRBV11-3
CASSPGQDRGNTIYF
TGTGCCAGCAGCCCGGGGCAGGACAGGGGAAACACCATATATTTT
>TRBD1|TRBJ1-1|large|TRBV11-3
CASSDGQGGNTEAFF
TGTGCCAGCAGCGACGGACAGGGAGGGAACACTGAAGCTTTCTTT
>NA|TRBJ1-1|NA|TRBV19
CASSIRQNTEAFF
TGTGCCAGTAGTATCCGGCAGAACACTGAAGCTTTCTTT
>NA|TRBJ2-7|few|TRBV30
CAWSYGSGYEQYF
TGTGCCTGGAGTTACGGGAGCGGGTACGAGCAGTACTTC
>NA|TRBJ1-4|few|TRBV4-1
CASSREDNEKLFF
TGCGCCAGCAGCCGTGAGGATAATGAAAAACTGTTTTTT
>NA|TRBJ2-3|NA|TRBV18
CASSPSDGGTDTQYF
TGTGCCAGCTCACCATCGGACGGGGGCACAGATACGCAGTATTTT
>TRBD1|TRBJ2-2|NA|TRBV11-3
CASSLYIIPGTGVTGELFF
TGTGCCAGCAGCCTATATATAATACCCGGGACAGGGGTCACCGGGGAGCTGTTTTTT
>NA|TRBJ2-1|medium-sized|TRBV11-3
CASSSLPADSYNEQFF
TGTGCCAGCAGCTCCCTTCCAGCGGACTCCTACAATGAGCAGTTCTTC
>NA|TRBJ2-3|few|TRBV6-8
CASSAKQFWGTDTQYF
TGTGCCAGCAGTGCGAAACAGTTTTGGGGCACAGATACGCAGTATTTT
>TRBD1|TRBJ1-2|once|TRBV29-1
CSDSQGDYGYTF
TGCAGCGACTCACAGGGGGACTATGGCTACACCTTC
>NA|TRBJ2-7|NA|TRBV6-8
CATRSGSYEQYF
TGTGCCACCCGGTCGGGTTCCTACGAGCAGTACTTC
>NA|TRBJ2-2|medium-sized|TRBV11-3
CASSQGGNTGELFF
TGTGCCAGCAGCCAGGGAGGGAACACCGGGGAGCTGTTTTTT
>TRBD1|TRBJ1-2|NA|TRBV11-3
CASSKTRTGSSPGYTF
TGTGCCAGCAGCAAGACGAGGACAGGCTCATCCCCCGGCTACACCTTC
>NA|TRBJ1-3|NA|TRBV1
CASSQSHGQLSGNTIYF
TGCGCCAGCAGCCAAAGCCACGGACAGCTCTCTGGAAACACCATATATTTT
>NA|TRBJ1-1|few|TRBV6-7
CATQLGTEAFF
TGTGCCACCCAGCTCGGCACTGAAGCTTTCTTT
>NA|TRBJ2-2|NA|TRBV18
CASSPTDSNTGELFF
TGTGCCAGCTCACCAACAGATTCGAACACCGGGGAGCTGTTTTTT
>NA|TRBJ2-3|few|TRBV6-8
CAITAGTAEKKRNTQYF
TGTGCCATCACCGCAGGGACCGCGGAGAAGAAAAGGAATACGCAGTATTTT
>TRBD2|TRBJ2-3|NA|TRBV15
CATSRKSGSGTDTQYF
TGTGCCACCAGCAGGAAAAGCGGGAGCGGCACAGATACGCAGTATTTT
>TRBD2|TRBJ2-1|NA|TRBV10-1
CASPIAGETRDEQFF
TGCGCCAGCCCCATAGCGGGAGAGACTAGGGATGAGCAGTTCTTC
>TRBD2|TRBJ2-1|NA|TRBV14
CASSQGTSRVGEQFF
TGTGCCAGCAGCCAAGGGACTAGCCGGGTCGGTGAGCAGTTCTTC
>NA|TRBJ2-5|NA|TRBV18
CASSPRQETQYF
TGTGCCAGCTCACCTAGACAAGAGACCCAGTACTTC
>NA|TRBJ1-3|few|TRBV6-1
CAISEGGTRNTIYF
TGTGCCATCAGTGAAGGGGGAACCCGAAACACCATATATTTT
>TRBD2|TRBJ2-1|medium-sized|TRBV11-3
CASSLEGSGRAYNEQFF
TGTGCCAGCAGCTTGGAAGGCAGCGGGAGGGCCTACAATGAGCAGTTCTTC
>TRBD1|TRBJ1-5|NA|TRBV11-3
CASSFSRDRPNQPQHF
TGTGCCAGCAGCTTCTCCCGGGACAGGCCCAATCAGCCCCAGCATTTT
>TRBD2|TRBJ2-1|NA|TRBV29-1
CSVEDPLGAGAEQFF
TGCAGCGTTGAAGACCCCCTAGGAGCGGGAGCTGAGCAGTTCTTC
>NA|TRBJ1-1|NA|TRBV14
CASSQDKKGRPHTEAFF
TGTGCCAGCAGCCAAGATAAAAAAGGGCGGCCTCACACTGAAGCTTTCTTT
>TRBD2|TRBJ2-1|few|TRBV6-8
CASRRAGGFYNEQFF
TGTGCCAGCAGGAGAGCGGGAGGGTTCTACAATGAGCAGTTCTTC
>NA|TRBJ2-1|few|TRBV7-5
CASSFPGLARYNEQFF
TGTGCCAGCAGCTTCCCGGGACTAGCGAGATACAATGAGCAGTTCTTC
>NA|TRBJ1-2|NA|TRBV19
CASSIGRGHYGYTF
TGTGCCAGTAGTATCGGAAGGGGCCACTATGGCTACACCTTC
>NA|TRBJ2-7|NA|TRBV6-8
CASSYLGRDEQYF
TGTGCCAGCAGTTACTTGGGTAGGGACGAGCAGTACTTC
>NA|TRBJ2-7|few|TRBV9
CASSGRDNYEQYF
TGTGCCAGCAGCGGACGGGACAACTACGAGCAGTACTTC
>NA|TRBJ2-7|NA|TRBV9
CASSVEGSYEQYF
TGTGCCAGCAGCGTAGAGGGAAGCTACGAGCAGTACTTC
>NA|TRBJ2-4|large|TRBV11-3
CASSPEGGSNIQYF
TGTGCCAGCAGCCCGGAGGGGGGTTCGAACATTCAGTACTTC